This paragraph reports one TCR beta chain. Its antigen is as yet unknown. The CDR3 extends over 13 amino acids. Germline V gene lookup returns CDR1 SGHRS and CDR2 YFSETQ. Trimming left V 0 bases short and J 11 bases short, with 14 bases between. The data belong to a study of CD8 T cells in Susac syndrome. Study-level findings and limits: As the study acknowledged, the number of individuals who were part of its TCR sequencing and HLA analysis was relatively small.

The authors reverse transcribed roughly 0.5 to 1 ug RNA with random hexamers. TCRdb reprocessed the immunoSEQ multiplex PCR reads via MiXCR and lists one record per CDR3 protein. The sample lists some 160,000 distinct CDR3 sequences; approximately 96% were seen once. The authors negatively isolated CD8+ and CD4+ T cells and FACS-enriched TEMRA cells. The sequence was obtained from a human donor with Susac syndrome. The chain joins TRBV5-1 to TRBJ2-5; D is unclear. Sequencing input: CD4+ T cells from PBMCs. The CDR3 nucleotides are TGCGCCAGCAGCTTGGGGACCGAAAGTTCTCAGTACTTC. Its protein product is CASSLGTESSQYF.